This is a list of T cell receptor beta chains from one sample in a study of T-cell memory formation after mild COVID-19. One entry per CDR3 protein, called by TCRdb with MiXCR from the 5' RACE reads. Of more than 300,000 distinct CDR3 sequences listed, 20% to 25% were seen once; the top ten hold around 20%. The sequenced material came from PBMCs or a T cell subset sorted from them (not recorded which). The source is a man in his late teens or twenties who had mild COVID-19 (a few samples of this study predate the infection). Cell type and time point are not known. CDR3s leave out the opening cysteine and the closing phenylalanine or tryptophan.

>TRBJ2-5|TRBV7-2
ASSLGPNWRETQY
>TRBJ1-2|TRBV5-1
ASSLVETGGEYGYT
>TRBJ2-3|TRBV7-9
ASSFGEADTQY
>TRBJ2-7|TRBV5-1
ASSLWAGATYEQY
>TRBJ1-2|TRBV25-1
ATATNYGYT
>TRBJ2-1|TRBV20-1
SAHPGLATNEQF
>TRBJ2-5|TRBV3-1
ASRSPGETQY
>TRBJ2-3|TRBV12-3/TRBV12-4
ASSQQGARTDTQY
>TRBJ2-5|TRBV5-1
ASSLGSGETQY
>TRBJ2-1|TRBV19
ASSIWLAGSYNEQF
>TRBJ2-5|TRBV11-2
ASSPLRGAEETQY
>TRBJ1-2|TRBV4-3
ASSQDRLYYGYT
>TRBJ2-2|TRBV6-5
ASSYSRITGELF
>TRBJ2-6|TRBV12-3/TRBV12-4
ASRFSSGANVLT
>TRBJ2-3|TRBV30
AWSVGTSTDTQY
>TRBJ2-1|TRBV11-2
ASSLAWGYNEQF
>TRBJ1-4|TRBV5-1
ASRSASNEKLF
>TRBJ2-1|TRBV28
ASSLGFGTSDEQF
>TRBJ2-1|TRBV2
ASRPRQNYNEQF
>TRBJ1-1|TRBV12-3/TRBV12-4
ASRGNREAF
>TRBJ1-2|TRBV4-3
ASSQDVGSYGYT
>TRBJ1-6|TRBV7-3
ASRRSGNSPLH
>TRBJ2-3|TRBV7-2
ASSISGSGDTQY
>TRBJ2-7|TRBV18
ASSQPGSPYEQY
>TRBJ2-4|TRBV12-3/TRBV12-4
ASSFGRADIQY
>TRBJ2-1|TRBV7-9
ASSRGTGEQF
>TRBJ1-1|TRBV29-1
SVEPRGQVVHTEAF
>TRBJ2-7|TRBV20-1
SARTSKPYEQY
>TRBJ1-2|TRBV19
ASSPPTTAYYGYT
>TRBJ1-2|TRBV7-9
ASSPSRQGDIYGYT
>TRBJ2-3|TRBV6-4
ASSDSTQTRGGTDTQY
>TRBJ1-5|TRBV7-9
ASSKGGSGSQH
>TRBJ1-1|TRBV7-2
ASSASGMNTEAF
>TRBJ1-1|TRBV20-1
SAQGDSQLRAF
>TRBJ1-6|TRBV20-1
SARDGMTDRSPLH
>TRBJ2-3|TRBV6-5
ASSYDRRDTQY
>TRBJ1-2|TRBV4-3
ASSQGKSFYGYT
>TRBJ1-2|TRBV29-1
SVEGLQGYT
>TRBJ2-3|TRBV27
ASSLILAASTDTQY
>TRBJ2-3|TRBV14
ASSQASRGWGTDTQY
>TRBJ1-1|TRBV6-2/TRBV6-3
ASSYIALEPNTEAF
>TRBJ2-2|TRBV5-1
ASSRQGVDTGELF
>TRBJ2-3|TRBV10-3
AIRERDTQY
>TRBJ2-1|TRBV3-1
ASKRGLHSNEQF
>TRBJ2-3|TRBV4-3
ASSSEGTEGVDTQY
>TRBJ2-7|TRBV7-9
ASSSTSGGYEQY
>TRBJ1-1|TRBV6-6
ASSYPYRGTEAF
>TRBJ1-2|TRBV4-2
ASSQIAQTGGAGGYT
>TRBJ2-2|TRBV29-1
SVEIGQENTGELF
>TRBJ1-6|TRBV6-5
DSSYGRGNSPLH
>TRBJ1-5|TRBV5-4
ASSPGQGANNQPQH
>TRBJ2-3|TRBV4-1
ASSLMTSGGTDTQY
>TRBJ1-2|TRBV12-3/TRBV12-4
ASNFLGGDTL
>TRBJ2-3|TRBV5-1
ASSAGQPTDTQY
>TRBJ1-2|TRBV29-1
SGTTGSGYT
>TRBJ2-2|TRBV12-3/TRBV12-4
ASSSGLAGASRGELF
>TRBJ2-2|TRBV25-1
ASSEGQGDTGELF
>TRBJ2-7|TRBV5-1
ASSRVPGQGGEQY